A few counts support the clone carrying this TCR beta chain. Its target is unknown. The record originates from a study of T cells after yellow fever vaccination. TCRdb ran MiXCR on the 5' RACE reads and lists one entry per CDR3 protein. Altogether a few hundred thousand distinct CDR3 sequences are present, approximately 5.7% being singletons, with the ten largest covering over 14%. General observations from the study: Abundant bulk-derived clonotypes could contaminate FACS-sorted repertoires. The study found a weaker secondary response that peaked faster, day 5 versus 15. Among all clonotypes, a small share was observed in both CD4 and CD8 compartments.

This CDR3 has 16 amino acids. V lost 0 bases, J lost 9 bases, and 18 bases lay in between. The germline V gene encodes CDR1 LGHNA and CDR2 YSLEER. The sequence derives from a man aged 30 to 39 who received the YFV17D yellow fever vaccine. The starting material was PBMCs, obtained 5 days after the yellow fever booster vaccination. The rearrangement joins TRBV4-3 to TRBJ2-1, with a weak D call TRBD1 (7 bases). As DNA, the CDR3 is TGCGCCAGCAGCCAAGAGAGGACAGGAGGGATTGGTGAGCAGTTCTTC. Translation gives CASSQERTGGIGEQFF.